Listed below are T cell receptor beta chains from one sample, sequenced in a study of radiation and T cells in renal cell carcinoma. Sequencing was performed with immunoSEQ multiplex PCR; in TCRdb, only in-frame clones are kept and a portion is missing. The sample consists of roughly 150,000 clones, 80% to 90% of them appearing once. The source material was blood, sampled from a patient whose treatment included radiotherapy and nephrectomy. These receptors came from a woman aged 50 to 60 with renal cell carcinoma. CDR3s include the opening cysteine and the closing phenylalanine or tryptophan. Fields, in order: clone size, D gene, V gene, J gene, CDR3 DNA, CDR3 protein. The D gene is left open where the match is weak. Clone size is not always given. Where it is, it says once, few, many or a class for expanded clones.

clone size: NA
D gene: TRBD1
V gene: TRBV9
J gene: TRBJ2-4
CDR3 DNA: TGTGCCAGCAGCCCGGGACAGGGCCTCGTCATTCAGTACTTC
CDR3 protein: CASSPGQGLVIQYF

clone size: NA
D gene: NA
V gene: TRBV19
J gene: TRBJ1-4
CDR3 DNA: TGTGCCAGTACCCTAGGGGGGGGCTTCTATGAAAAACTGTTTTTT
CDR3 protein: CASTLGGGFYEKLFF

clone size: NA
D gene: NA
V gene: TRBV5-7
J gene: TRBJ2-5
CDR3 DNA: TGTGCCAGCAGCTTGATACAAGAGACCCAGTACTTC
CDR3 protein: CASSLIQETQYF

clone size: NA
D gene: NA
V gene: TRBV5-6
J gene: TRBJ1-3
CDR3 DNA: TGTGCCAGCAGCTTGTTAAGGCAGAACCCTGGAAACACCATATATTTT
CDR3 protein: CASSLLRQNPGNTIYF

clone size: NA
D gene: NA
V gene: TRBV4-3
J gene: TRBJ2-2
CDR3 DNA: TGCGCCAGCAGCGCCGAGGGGACGGACACCGGGGAGCTGTTTTTT
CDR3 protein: CASSAEGTDTGELFF

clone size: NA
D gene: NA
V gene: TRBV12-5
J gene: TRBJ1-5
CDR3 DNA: TGTGCTAGTGGCTGGGACTTATCATCCAATCAGCCCCAGCATTTT
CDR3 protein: CASGWDLSSNQPQHF

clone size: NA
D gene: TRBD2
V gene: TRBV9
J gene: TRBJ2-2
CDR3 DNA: TGTGCCAGCAGCGTAGAGGCTAGCGGGGACACCGGGGAGCTGTTTTTT
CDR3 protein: CASSVEASGDTGELFF

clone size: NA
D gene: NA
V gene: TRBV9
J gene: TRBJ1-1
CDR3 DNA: TGTGCCAGCAGTCGAGAGGGACACAGGAACACTGAAGCTTTCTTT
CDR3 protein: CASSREGHRNTEAFF

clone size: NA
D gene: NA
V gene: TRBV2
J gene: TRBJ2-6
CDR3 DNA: TGTGCCTCCTCGTGGGCGGACCTCCCTGGGGCCAACGTCCTGACTTTC
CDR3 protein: CASSWADLPGANVLTF

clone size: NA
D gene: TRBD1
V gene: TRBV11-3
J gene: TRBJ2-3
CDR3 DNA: TGTGCCAGCAGCTTGGGACAGGGGGCCGGTACGCAGTATTTT
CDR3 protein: CASSLGQGAGTQYF

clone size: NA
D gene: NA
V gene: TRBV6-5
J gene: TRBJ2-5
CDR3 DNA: TGTGCCAGCAGTTACACGGGATGGGAAGAGACCCAGTACTTC
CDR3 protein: CASSYTGWEETQYF

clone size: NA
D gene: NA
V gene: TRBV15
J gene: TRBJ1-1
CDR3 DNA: TGTGCCACCAGGGCCCGTAGGACTGGGAACACTGAAGCTTTCTTT
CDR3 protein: CATRARRTGNTEAFF

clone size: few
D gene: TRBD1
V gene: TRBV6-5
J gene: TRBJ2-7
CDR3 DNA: TGTGCCAGCAGTTACTCTAGGGACAGATACGAGCAGTACTTC
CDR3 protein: CASSYSRDRYEQYF

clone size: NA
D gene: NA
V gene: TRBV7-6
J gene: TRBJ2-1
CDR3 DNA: TGTGCCAGCAGCCTGGAAGGGGCCTTTACATACAATGAGCAGTTCTTC
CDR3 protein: CASSLEGAFTYNEQFF

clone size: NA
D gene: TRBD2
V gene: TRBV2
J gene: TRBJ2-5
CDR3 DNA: TGTGCCAGCAGTAGACCCGGACTAGCGGGGGCCCCGGGGGGCCAGTACTTC
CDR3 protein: CASSRPGLAGAPGGQYF

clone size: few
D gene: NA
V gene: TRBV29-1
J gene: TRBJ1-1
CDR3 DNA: TGCAGCGTTGAACGGGGGGCGAGCGGTGCTTTCTTT
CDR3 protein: CSVERGASGAFF

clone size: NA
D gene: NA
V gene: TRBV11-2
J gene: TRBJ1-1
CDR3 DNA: TGTGCCAGCAGCTTTTTGGCTGTAAACACTGAAGCTTTCTTT
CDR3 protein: CASSFLAVNTEAFF

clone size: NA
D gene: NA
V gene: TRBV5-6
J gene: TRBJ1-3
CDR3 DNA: TGTGCCAGCAGCTTGGACAACAACTCTGGAAACACCATATATTTT
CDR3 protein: CASSLDNNSGNTIYF

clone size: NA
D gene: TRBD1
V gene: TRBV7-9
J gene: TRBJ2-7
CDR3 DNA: TGTGCCAGCAGCGGGGACAGGGGGGACGAGCAGTACTTC
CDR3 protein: CASSGDRGDEQYF

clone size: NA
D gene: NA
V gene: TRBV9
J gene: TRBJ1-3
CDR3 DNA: TGTGCCAGCAGCGTAGGGGGAACTGGAAACACCATATATTTT
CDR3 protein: CASSVGGTGNTIYF

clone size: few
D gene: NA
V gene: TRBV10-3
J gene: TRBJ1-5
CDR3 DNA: TGTGCCATCAGTAGGACAGAGAATCAGCCCCAGCATTTT
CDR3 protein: CAISRTENQPQHF

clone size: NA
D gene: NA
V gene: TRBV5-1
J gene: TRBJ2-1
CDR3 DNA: TGCGCCAGCAGCGAGCTTGACAATGAGCAGTTCTTC
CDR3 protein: CASSELDNEQFF